The subject of this entry is one T cell receptor beta chain. What it binds is unknown. The record originates from a study of cytomegalovirus exposure and HLA in healthy donors. The PCR made use of 60 Vbeta and 13 Jbeta primers. Only in-frame clones appear in the TCRdb table, and some are missing; sequencing was by immunoSEQ multiplex PCR. The sample carries about 160,000 clones, under 80% recorded once. Findings and limits, study-wide: The authors later found most CMV-associated TCR beta chains appeared HLA-restricted.

The CDR3 length is 15 residues. CDR1 is ENHRY, CDR2 SYGVKD, per germline. The sequencing input was PBMCs. The V gene is TRBV10-3, the J gene TRBJ2-5; 8 bases fit TRBD2. Gene TRBJ2-7 matches the end of the DNA better, so the J call may be wrong. This clonotype was obtained from a man aged 40-49 years in good health and CMV-seronegative. The CDR3: CAISEGLAEYYEQYF. The CDR3 DNA sequence: TGTGCCATCAGTGAGGGACTAGCAGAGTACTACGAGCAGTACTTC.